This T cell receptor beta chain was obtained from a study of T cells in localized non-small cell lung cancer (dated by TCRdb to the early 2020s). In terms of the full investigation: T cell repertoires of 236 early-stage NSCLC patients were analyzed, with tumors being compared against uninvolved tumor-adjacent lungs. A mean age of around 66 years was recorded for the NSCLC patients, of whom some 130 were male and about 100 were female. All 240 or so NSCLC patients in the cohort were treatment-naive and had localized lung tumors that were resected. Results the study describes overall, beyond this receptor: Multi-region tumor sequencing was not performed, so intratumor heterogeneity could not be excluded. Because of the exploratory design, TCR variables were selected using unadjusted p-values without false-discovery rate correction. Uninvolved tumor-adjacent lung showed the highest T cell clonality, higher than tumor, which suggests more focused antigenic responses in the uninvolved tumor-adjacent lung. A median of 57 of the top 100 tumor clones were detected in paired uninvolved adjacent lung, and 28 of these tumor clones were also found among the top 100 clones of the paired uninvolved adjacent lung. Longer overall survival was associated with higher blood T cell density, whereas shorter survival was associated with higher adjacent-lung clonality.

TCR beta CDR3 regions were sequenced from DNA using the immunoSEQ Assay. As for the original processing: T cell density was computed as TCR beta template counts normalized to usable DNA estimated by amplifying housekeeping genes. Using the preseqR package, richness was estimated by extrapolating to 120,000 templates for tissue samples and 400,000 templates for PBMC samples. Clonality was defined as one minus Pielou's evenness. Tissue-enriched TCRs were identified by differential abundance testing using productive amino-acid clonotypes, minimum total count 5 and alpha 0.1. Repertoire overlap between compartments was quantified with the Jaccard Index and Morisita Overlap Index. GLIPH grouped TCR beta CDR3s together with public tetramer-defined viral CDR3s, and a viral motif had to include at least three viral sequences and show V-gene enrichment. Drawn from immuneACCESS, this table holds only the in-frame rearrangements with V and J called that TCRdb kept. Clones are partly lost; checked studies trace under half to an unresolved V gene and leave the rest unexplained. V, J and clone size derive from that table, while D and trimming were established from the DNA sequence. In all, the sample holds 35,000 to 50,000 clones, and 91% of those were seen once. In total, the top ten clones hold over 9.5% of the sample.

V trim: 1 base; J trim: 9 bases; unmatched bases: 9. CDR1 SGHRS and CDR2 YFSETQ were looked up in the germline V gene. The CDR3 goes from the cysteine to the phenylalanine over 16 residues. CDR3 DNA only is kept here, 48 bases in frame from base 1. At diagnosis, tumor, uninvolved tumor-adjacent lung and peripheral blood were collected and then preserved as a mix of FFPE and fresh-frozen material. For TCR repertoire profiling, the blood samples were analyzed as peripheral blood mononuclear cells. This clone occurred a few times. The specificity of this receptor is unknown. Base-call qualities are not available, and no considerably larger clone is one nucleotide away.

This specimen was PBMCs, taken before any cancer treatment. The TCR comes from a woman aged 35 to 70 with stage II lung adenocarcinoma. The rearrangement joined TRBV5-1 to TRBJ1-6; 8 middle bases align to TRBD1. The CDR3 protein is CASSLNVGQAGSPLHF. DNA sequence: TGCGCCAGCAGCTTGAATGTGGGACAGGCGGGTTCACCCCTCCACTTT.